This T cell receptor beta chain was recovered during a study of identical twins. Broader study findings: Modelling approaches yielded underestimates of out-of-frame TCR alpha sharing between monozygotic twins. Zero-insertion findings could be partly confounded by invariant cells (MAIT and iNKT cells). Insertions were fewer in abundant cord blood beta clonotypes, whereas memory repertoires showed none of this pattern.

CDR3 length: 14 residues. Germline CDR1 is SGHDT and CDR2 is YYEEEE. V shed 4 bases, J shed 2 bases, and the junction held 6 bases outside the gene matches. cDNA carried unique molecular identifiers, and a universal primer site was added by template switching. One entry per CDR3 protein results from TCRdb running MiXCR on the 5' RACE reads. The table records around 250,000 distinct CDR3 sequences, about 8% of them present only once. This clonotype was observed at least ten times. Its antigen is unknown. The sample was also reused in another study, on yellow fever vaccine responses in identical twins.

This receptor was taken from a woman aged 18-35 years in good health. The chain combines TRBV5-6 with TRBJ2-7, with 7 bases identical to TRBD2. Sequencing input: CD8+ T cells sorted from blood. The CDR3, as DNA: TGTGCCAGCAGCAGCGGGACGGGAACCTACGAGCAGTACTTC. Translating gives CASSSGTGTYEQYF.